This T cell receptor beta chain was captured in a study of chemoradiotherapy in HPV16-positive cancers. Study information: Functional T-cell assays on a couple of HPV16-positive patients' cells defined candidate HPV-specific clones and common TCR motifs.

Clones were read by immunoSEQ multiplex PCR, and TCRdb kept only the in-frame ones, dropping some. The table has roughly 9,300 clones, approximately 70% seen once; the top ten hold roughly an eighth. Germline lookup yields CDR1 SGHAT and CDR2 FQNNGV. The CDR3 covers 12 residues. The V and J ends lost 5 bases and 0 bases respectively, with 3 bases between them. This clone was counted only a few times. Antigen: not known. Repeated repertoire sampling spanned the course of chemoradiotherapy. Points from the study as a whole: Candidate HPV-specific clones and E7-related TCR motifs grew in tumor during treatment. HPV-responsive T-cell expansion during chemoradiotherapy was linked to improved recurrence-free survival in HPV16-positive patients.

This clonotype was sampled from a human donor with HPV-associated anogenital cancer. The specimen was collected from a patient who underwent chemoradiotherapy. The chain uses TRBV11-2 and TRBJ2-3, with D unclear. Here the CDR3 reads CASSPSTDTQYF. As DNA, the CDR3 is TGTGCCAGCAGCCCGAGCACAGATACGCAGTATTTT.